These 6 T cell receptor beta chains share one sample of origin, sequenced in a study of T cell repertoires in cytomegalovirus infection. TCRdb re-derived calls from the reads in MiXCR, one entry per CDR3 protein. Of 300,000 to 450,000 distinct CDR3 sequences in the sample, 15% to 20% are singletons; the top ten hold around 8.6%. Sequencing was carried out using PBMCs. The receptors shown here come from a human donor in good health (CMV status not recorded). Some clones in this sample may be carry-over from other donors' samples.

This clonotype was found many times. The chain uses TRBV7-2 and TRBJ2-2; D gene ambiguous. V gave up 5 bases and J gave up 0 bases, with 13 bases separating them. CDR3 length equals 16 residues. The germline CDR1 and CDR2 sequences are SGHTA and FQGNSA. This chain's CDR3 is CASSPRAVTNTGELFF. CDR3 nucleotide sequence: TGTGCCAGCAGCCCCCGGGCGGTGACGAACACCGGGGAGCTGTTTTTT.

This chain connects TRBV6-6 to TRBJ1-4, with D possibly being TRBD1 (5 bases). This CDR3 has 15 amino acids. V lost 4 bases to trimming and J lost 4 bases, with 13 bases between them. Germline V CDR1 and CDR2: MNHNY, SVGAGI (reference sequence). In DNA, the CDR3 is TGTGCCAGCAGTTCGACGACAGCCGATAATGAAAAACTGTTTTTT. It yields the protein CASSSTTADNEKLFF.

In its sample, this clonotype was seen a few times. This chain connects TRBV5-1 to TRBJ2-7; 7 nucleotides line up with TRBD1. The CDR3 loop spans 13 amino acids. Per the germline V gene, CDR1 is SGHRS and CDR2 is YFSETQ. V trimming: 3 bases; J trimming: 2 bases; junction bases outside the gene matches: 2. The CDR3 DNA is TGCGCCAGCAGCTGGGACAGTACCTACGAGCAGTACTTC. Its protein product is CASSWDSTYEQYF. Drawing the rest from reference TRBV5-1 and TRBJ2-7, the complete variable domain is KAGVTQTPRYLIKTRGQQVTLSCSPISGHRSVSWYQQTPGQGLQFLFEYFSETQRNKGNFPGRFSGRQFSNSRSEMNVSTLELGDSALYLCASSWDSTYEQYFGPGTRLTVT.

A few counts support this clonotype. The chain's CDR3 is CASESLFSTDTQYF. DNA of the CDR3: TGTGCCTCGGAGAGCCTTTTTAGCACAGATACGCAGTATTTT. The rearrangement joins TRBV19 to TRBJ2-3; the D is unclear. Per germline, CDR1 LNHDA and CDR2 SQIVND (reference sequence). CDR3 length: 14 amino acids. V shed 11 bases and J shed 0 bases, with 15 bases lying between them.

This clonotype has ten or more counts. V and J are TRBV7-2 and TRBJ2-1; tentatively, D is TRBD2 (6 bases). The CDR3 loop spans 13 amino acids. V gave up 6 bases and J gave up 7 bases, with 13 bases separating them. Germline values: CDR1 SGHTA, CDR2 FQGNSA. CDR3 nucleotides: TGTGCCAGCAGGGCGGGACGGTTGAATGAGCAGTTCTTC. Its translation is CASRAGRLNEQFF.

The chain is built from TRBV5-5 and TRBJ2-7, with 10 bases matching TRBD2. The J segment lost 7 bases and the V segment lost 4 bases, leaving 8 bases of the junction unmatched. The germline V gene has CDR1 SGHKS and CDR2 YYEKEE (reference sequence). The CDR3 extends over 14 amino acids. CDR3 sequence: CASSTLAGVREQYF. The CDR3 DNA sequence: TGTGCCAGCAGCACCCTAGCGGGAGTACGGGAGCAGTACTTC.